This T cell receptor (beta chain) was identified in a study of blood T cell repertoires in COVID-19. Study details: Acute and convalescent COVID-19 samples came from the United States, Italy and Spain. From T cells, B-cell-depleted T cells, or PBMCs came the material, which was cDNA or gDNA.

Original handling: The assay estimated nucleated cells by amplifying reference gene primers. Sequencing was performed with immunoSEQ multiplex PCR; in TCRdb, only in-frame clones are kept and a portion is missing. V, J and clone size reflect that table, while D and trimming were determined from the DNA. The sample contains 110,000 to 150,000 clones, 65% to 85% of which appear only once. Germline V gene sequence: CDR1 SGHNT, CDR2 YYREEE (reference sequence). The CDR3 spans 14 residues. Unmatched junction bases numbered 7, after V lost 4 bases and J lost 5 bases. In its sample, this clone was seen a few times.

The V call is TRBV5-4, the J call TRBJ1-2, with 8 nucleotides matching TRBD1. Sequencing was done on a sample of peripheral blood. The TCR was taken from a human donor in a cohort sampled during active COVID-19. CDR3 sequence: CASSKDRVDYGYTF. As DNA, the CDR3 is TGTGCCAGCAGCAAGGACAGGGTAGATTATGGCTACACCTTC.